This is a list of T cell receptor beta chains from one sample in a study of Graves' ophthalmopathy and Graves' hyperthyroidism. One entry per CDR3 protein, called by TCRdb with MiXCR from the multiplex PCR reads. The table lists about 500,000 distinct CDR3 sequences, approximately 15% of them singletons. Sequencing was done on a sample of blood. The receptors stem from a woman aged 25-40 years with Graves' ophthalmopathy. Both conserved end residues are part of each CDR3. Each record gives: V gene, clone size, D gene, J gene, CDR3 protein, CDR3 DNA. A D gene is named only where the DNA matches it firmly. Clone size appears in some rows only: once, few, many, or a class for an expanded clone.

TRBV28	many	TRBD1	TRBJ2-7	CASSYPGQGSLVEQYF	TGTGCCAGCAGTTACCCGGGACAGGGATCGTTGGTAGAGCAGTACTTC
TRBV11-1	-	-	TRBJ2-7	CASSLEDSGRGSEQYF	TGTGCCAGCAGCTTAGAAGATTCGGGTCGGGGCAGCGAGCAGTACTTC
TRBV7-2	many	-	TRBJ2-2	CASSLPQGRTGELFF	TGTGCCAGCAGCTTACCGCAGGGGAGAACCGGGGAGCTGTTTTTT
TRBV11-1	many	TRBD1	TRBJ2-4	CASSPKPTGGVVPKNIQYF	TGTGCCAGCAGCCCCAAGCCCACAGGGGGCGTCGTGCCCAAAAACATTCAGTACTTC
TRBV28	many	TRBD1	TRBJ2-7	CASKNSGTGDSYEQYF	TGTGCCAGCAAAAACTCCGGGACAGGGGATTCCTACGAGCAGTACTTC
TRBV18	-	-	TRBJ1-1	CASLERVNTEAFF	TGTGCCAGCCTAGAGAGGGTTAACACTGAAGCTTTCTTT
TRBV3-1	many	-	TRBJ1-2	CASSQPASRGYGYTF	TGTGCCAGCAGCCAACCCGCCAGCAGGGGCTATGGCTACACCTTC
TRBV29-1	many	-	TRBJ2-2	CSVARQNTGELFF	TGCAGCGTTGCTCGCCAGAACACCGGGGAGCTGTTTTTT
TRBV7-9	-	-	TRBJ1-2	CASSFNTGERYTF	TGTGCCAGCAGCTTCAACACGGGGGAGCGCTACACCTTC
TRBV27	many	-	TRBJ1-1	CASSTRRASNTEAFF	TGTGCCAGCAGTACACGTCGGGCCTCGAACACTGAAGCTTTCTTT
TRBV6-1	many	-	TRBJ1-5	CASSLGGFQPQHF	TGTGCCAGCTCTCTTGGGGGTTTTCAGCCCCAGCATTTT
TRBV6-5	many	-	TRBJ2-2	CASRWQGGAGELFF	TGTGCCAGCCGTTGGCAGGGAGGAGCCGGGGAGCTGTTTTTT
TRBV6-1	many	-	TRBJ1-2	CASSGPEVGYTF	TGTGCCAGCAGCGGGCCGGAGGTAGGCTACACCTTC
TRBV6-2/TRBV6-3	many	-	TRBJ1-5	CASSYTITNQPQHF	TGTGCCAGCAGTTACACGATCACTAATCAGCCCCAGCATTTT
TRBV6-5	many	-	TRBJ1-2	CASEVNYGYTF	TGTGCCAGCGAGGTTAACTATGGCTACACCTTC
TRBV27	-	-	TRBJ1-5	CASSRRVADNQPQHF	TGTGCCAGCAGTCGACGGGTGGCAGACAATCAGCCCCAGCATTTT
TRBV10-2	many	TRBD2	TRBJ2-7	CASRIAGGPGYEQYF	TGCGCCAGCAGGATAGCGGGAGGGCCCGGCTACGAGCAGTACTTC
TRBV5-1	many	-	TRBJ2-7	CASSLAARQWGEQYF	TGCGCCAGCAGCTTGGCCGCGCGACAGTGGGGCGAGCAGTACTTC
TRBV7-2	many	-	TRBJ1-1	CASRRREGTEAFF	TGTGCCAGCAGGAGGAGGGAGGGAACTGAAGCTTTCTTT
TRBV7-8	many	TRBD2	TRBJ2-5	CASSLAWLAGGRETQYF	TGTGCCAGCAGCTTAGCGTGGCTAGCGGGAGGACGGGAGACCCAGTACTTC
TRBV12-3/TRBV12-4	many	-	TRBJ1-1	CASSTMNTEAFF	TGTGCCAGCAGTACCATGAACACTGAAGCTTTCTTT
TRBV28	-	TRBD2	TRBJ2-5	CASRLVAGANQETQYF	TGTGCCAGCAGACTAGTTGCGGGAGCAAACCAAGAGACCCAGTACTTC
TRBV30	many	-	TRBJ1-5	CAWSVRGARYSNQPQHF	TGTGCCTGGAGTGTACGAGGGGCGCGTTATAGCAATCAGCCCCAGCATTTT
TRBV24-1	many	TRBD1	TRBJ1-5	CATSDSRTGGKQPQHF	TGTGCCACCAGTGACTCACGGACAGGGGGTAAGCAGCCCCAGCATTTT
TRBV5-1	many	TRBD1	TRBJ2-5	CASSLRQGWQETQYF	TGCGCCAGCAGCCTCCGACAGGGATGGCAGGAGACCCAGTACTTC
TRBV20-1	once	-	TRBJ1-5	CSASRAYQPQHF	TGCAGTGCTAGCAGGGCATATCAGCCCCAGCATTTT
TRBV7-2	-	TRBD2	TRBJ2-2	CASSTRPPLGLAEKTGELFF	TGTGCCAGCAGCACTAGACCACCCCTGGGACTAGCGGAGAAAACCGGGGAGCTGTTTTTT
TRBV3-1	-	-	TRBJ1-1	CASRPTDGGTEAFF	TGTGCCAGCAGACCCACGGACGGGGGGACTGAAGCTTTCTTT
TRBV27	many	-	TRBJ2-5	CASSLVGEETQYF	TGTGCCAGCAGTTTGGTGGGGGAAGAGACCCAGTACTTC
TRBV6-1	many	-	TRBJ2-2	CASSEVGSGELFF	TGTGCCAGCAGTGAAGTAGGGTCCGGGGAGCTGTTTTTT
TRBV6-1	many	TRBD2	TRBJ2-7	CAGWTSGEHEQYF	TGTGCCGGCTGGACTAGCGGGGAACACGAGCAGTACTTC
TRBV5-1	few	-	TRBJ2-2	CASSFQVPVGRGELFF	TGCGCCAGCAGCTTTCAGGTCCCCGTAGGACGCGGGGAGCTGTTTTTT
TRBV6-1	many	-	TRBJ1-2	CASSEVVMTRKYGYTF	TGTGCCAGCAGTGAAGTTGTCATGACACGTAAATATGGCTACACCTTC
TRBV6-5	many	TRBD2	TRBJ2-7	CASSYGVQAGVKEQYF	TGTGCCAGCAGTTACGGGGTACAAGCGGGAGTAAAGGAGCAGTACTTC
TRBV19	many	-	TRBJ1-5	CATRRPGSNQPQHF	TGTGCCACGCGCCGCCCAGGGTCGAATCAGCCCCAGCATTTT
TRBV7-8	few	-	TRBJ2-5	CASSLAGGMKTQYF	TGTGCCAGCAGCTTAGCGGGGGGCATGAAGACCCAGTACTTC
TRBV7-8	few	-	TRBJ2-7	CASSPPVAKSTYEQYF	TGTGCCAGCAGCCCCCCGGTGGCTAAATCTACCTACGAGCAGTACTTC
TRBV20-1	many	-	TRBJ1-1	CLTGRMNTEAFF	TGCCTGACCGGACGGATGAACACTGAAGCTTTCTTT
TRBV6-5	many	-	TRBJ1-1	CASSYTSGADTEAFF	TGTGCCAGCAGTTACACGTCAGGGGCTGACACTGAAGCTTTCTTT
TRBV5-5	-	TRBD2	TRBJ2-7	CASSSTGRRNEQYF	TGTGCCAGCAGTTCCACCGGGAGGAGGAACGAGCAGTACTTC